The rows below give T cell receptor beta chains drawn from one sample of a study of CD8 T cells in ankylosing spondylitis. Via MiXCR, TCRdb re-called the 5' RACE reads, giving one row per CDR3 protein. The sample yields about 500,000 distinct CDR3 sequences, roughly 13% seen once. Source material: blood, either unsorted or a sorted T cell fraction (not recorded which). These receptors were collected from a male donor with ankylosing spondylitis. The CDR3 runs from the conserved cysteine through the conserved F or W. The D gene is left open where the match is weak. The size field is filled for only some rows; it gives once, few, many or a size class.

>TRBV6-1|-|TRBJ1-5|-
TGTGCCAGCAGGACCCGAGGGGATAGCAATCAGCCCCAGCATTTT
CASRTRGDSNQPQHF
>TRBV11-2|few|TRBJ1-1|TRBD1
TGTGCCAGCAGTTCGACGGACAGGGGGAGTGGCACTGAAGCTTTCTTT
CASSSTDRGSGTEAFF
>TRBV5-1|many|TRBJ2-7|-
TGCGCCAGCAGCTCTTCCGTACAGACAGGTATCTACGAGCAGTACTTC
CASSSSVQTGIYEQYF
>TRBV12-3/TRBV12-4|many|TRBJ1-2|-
TGTGCCAGCAGGGGGCATGAAGCTAACTATGGCTACACCTTC
CASRGHEANYGYTF
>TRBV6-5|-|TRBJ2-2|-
TGTGCCAGCAGTTATTGGCCAGACACCGGGGAGCTGTTTTTT
CASSYWPDTGELFF
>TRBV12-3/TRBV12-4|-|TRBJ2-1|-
TGTGTCAGCAGTTATGGGGGGCTTTCCTACAATGAGCAGTTCTTC
CVSSYGGLSYNEQFF
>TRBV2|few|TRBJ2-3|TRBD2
TGTGCCAGCACCGAACTAGCGGGGGGGATCACAGATACGCAGTATTTT
CASTELAGGITDTQYF
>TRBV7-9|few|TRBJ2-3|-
TGTGCCAGCAGCAGGGGGGGCCAGCGGAGAAGCACAGATACGCAGTATTTT
CASSRGGQRRSTDTQYF
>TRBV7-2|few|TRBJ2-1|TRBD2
TGTGCCAGCAGCTTAGCTAGCGGGAGTTTAGAGCAGTTCTTC
CASSLASGSLEQFF
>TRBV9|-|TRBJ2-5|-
TGTGCCAGCAGCACCCGGATTGGGGGGGGCCGAGAGACCCAGTACTTC
CASSTRIGGGRETQYF
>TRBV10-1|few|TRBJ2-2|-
TGCGCCAGCAGTGCCTCCGGGACAAGCTTTGTGGAGCTGTTTTTT
CASSASGTSFVELFF
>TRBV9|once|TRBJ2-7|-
TGTGCCAGCAGCGTAGCCTCGACAGAAAAAGCCTACGAGCAGTACTTC
CASSVASTEKAYEQYF
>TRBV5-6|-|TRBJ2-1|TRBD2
TGTGCCAACAGCTTGGACCTAGCGGGGGCTTACAATGAGCAGTTCTTC
CANSLDLAGAYNEQFF
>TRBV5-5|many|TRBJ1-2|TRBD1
TGTGCCAGCAGCCCCGACAGGGGGCGGGTTGGCTACACCTTC
CASSPDRGRVGYTF